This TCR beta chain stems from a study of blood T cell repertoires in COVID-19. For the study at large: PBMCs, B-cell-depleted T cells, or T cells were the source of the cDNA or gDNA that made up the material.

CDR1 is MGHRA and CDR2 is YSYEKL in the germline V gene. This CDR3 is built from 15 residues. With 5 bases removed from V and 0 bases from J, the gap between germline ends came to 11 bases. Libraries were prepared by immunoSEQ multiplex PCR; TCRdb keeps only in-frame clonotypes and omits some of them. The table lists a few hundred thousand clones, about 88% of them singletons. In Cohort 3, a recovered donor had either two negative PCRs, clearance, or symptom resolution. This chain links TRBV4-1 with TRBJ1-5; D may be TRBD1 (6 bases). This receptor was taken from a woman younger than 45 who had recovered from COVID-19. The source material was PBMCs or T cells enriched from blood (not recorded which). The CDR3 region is CASSTDRYSNQPQHF. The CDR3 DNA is TGCGCCAGCAGCACAGACAGGTATAGCAATCAGCCCCAGCATTTT.